The source of this T cell receptor (beta chain) is a study of Tregs in tolerant kidney transplant recipients. Study results and caveats: Tregs expanded with activated donor B cells seemed most donor-specific. No direct test of biological reproducibility was done here. Findings come from small patient numbers and require larger validation.

On this clone: Its antigen is unknown.

Profiling relied on immunoSEQ multiplex PCR, and the TCRdb table lists in-frame clones only, not all of them. The data show some 90,000 clones, more than 90% seen once. Germline lookup yields CDR1 MNHNS and CDR2 SASEGT. The CDR3 sequence is 13 residues long. V was shortened by 4 bases and J by 5 bases, with 12 bases between the two germline ends. Unstimulated Tregs (CD4+CD25+CD127-) and CD4+CD25- non-Tregs were sorted from PBMCs. Specimen: CD8+ T cells from blood. This sequence was found in a human donor in good health. This rearrangement joins TRBV6-1 to TRBJ2-7, with D perhaps TRBD1 (5 bases). The CDR3 sequence: CASSGYTGNEQYF. The CDR3 DNA reads as TGTGCCAGCAGTGGATATACAGGAAACGAGCAGTACTTC.